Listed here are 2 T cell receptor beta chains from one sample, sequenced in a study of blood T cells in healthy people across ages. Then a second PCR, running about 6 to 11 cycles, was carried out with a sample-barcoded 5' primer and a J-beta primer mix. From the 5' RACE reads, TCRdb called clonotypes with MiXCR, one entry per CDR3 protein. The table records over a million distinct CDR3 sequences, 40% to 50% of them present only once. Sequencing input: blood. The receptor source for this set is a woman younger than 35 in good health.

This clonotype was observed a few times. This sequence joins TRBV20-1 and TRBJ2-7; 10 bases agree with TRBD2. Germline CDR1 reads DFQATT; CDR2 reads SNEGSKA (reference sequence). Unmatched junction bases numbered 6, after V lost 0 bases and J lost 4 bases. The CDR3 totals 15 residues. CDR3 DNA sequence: TGCAGTGCTAGAGAAGCCTTAGCGGGAGGTTACGAGCAGTACTTC. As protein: CSAREALAGGYEQYF.

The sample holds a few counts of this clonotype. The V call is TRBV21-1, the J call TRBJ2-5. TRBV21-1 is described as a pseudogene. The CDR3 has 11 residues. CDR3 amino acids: CASSKVGTQYF. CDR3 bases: TGTGCCAGCAGCAAAGTAGGGACCCAGTACTTC.